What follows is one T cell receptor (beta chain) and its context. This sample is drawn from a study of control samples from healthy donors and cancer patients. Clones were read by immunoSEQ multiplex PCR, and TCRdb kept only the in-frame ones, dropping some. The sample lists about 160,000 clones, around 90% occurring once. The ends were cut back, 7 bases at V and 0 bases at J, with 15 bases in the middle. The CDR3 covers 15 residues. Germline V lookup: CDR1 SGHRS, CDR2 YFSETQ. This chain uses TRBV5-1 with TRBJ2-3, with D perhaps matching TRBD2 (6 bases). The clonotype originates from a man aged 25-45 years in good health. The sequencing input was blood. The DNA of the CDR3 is TGCGCCAGCGGCAAGGGCGGGGCGAGCACAGATACGCAGTATTTT. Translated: CASGKGGASTDTQYF.